This T cell receptor beta chain was documented in a study of T-cell memory formation after mild COVID-19. Findings and limits, study-wide: Prior to infection, memory already included some responding clones, suggesting cross-reactive memory joined. Among clones peaking at day 37 in the second wave, SARS-CoV-2 specificity remained unconfirmed. CD4+ contracting clones were found mainly in CM and EM, and CD8+ ones in EMRA.

About this clonotype: Its antigen remains unidentified.

Trimming removed 5 bases at V and 6 bases at J, with 19 bases between. The CDR3 totals 16 residues. Germline values: CDR1 SEHNR, CDR2 FQNEAQ (reference sequence). Libraries for TCRalpha and TCRbeta carried sample barcodes and unique molecular identifiers via 5'RACE. Each CDR3 protein is one row after TCRdb ran MiXCR on the 5' RACE reads. The sample yields 110,000 or so distinct CDR3 sequences, roughly 20% seen once. This chain links TRBV7-9 with TRBJ2-2; tentative D call: TRBD2 (6 bases). Sequencing input: PBMCs or a T cell subset sorted from them (not recorded which). This sequence was found in a man between 18 and 35 years old who had mild COVID-19 (a few samples of this study predate the infection). Cell type and time point are not known. This CDR3 is CASSPLAGRRSGELFF. CDR3 in DNA: TGTGCCAGCAGCCCCCTGGCAGGGAGGAGATCCGGGGAGCTGTTTTTT. The whole variable domain, remainder taken from reference TRBV7-9 and TRBJ2-2, is DTGVSQNPRHKITKRGQNVTFRCDPISEHNRLYWYRQTLGQGPEFLTYFQNEAQLEKSRLLSDRFSAERPKGSFSTLEIQRTEQGDSAMYLCASSPLAGRRSGELFFGEGSRLTVL.